What follows describes a single T cell receptor (beta chain). Its antigen is still unknown. The data originate from a study of T cells in localized non-small cell lung cancer. General study results and limits: Sequence data derive from only one tumor region, so heterogeneity remains possible. Those with higher blood T cell density had longer overall survival.

From germline, CDR1 is MNHEY and CDR2 SMNVEV (reference sequence). V dropped 6 bases and J dropped 3; count of bases not matched to a gene: 10. The CDR3 has 15 amino acids. TCRdb's table, derived via immunoSEQ multiplex PCR, lists solely in-frame clones and lacks some. This table has 15,000 to 25,000 clones, 75% to 85% appearing once. The V call is TRBV27, the J call TRBJ1-1; 7 bases are a match to TRBD1. Sequenced here: peripheral blood, sampled before any cancer treatment. This receptor was identified in a man between 40 and 75 years old with stage I lung adenocarcinoma. CDR3 sequence: CASRRMTGWDTEAFF. CDR3 in DNA: TGTGCCAGCAGAAGGATGACAGGGTGGGACACTGAAGCTTTCTTT.